The rows below give T cell receptor beta chains drawn from one sample of a study of shared clonotypes between healthy human individuals. Only in-frame clones appear in the TCRdb table, and some are missing; sequencing was by immunoSEQ multiplex PCR. The sample includes about 320,000 clones, about nine tenths of them seen just once. The sequencing input was memory CD8+ T cells sorted from blood. The receptor source for this set is a man younger than 35 in good health. The CDR3 runs from the conserved cysteine through the conserved F or W. The D gene is left open where the match is weak. A row's size may be missing; if present it is once, few, many or a size class.

J	D	V	size	CDR3	DNA
TRBJ2-7	NA	TRBV11-2	NA	CASSLRQPEQYF	TGTGCCAGCAGCTTACGGCAGCCCGAGCAGTACTTC
TRBJ1-3	NA	TRBV30	NA	CAWSVLSGNTIYF	TGTGCCTGGAGTGTACTATCTGGAAACACCATATATTTT
TRBJ2-3	NA	TRBV30	NA	CAWKPTRDPTDTQYF	TGTGCCTGGAAGCCCACGCGGGACCCCACAGATACGCAGTATTTT
TRBJ2-2	NA	TRBV7-2	NA	CASSLDPGLPGELFF	TGTGCCAGCAGCCTCGACCCCGGGCTGCCCGGGGAGCTGTTTTTT
TRBJ2-7	NA	TRBV5-6	NA	CASSLEARVVEYF	TGTGCCAGCAGCTTGGAGGCCAGGGTAGTGGAGTACTTC
TRBJ1-1	NA	TRBV5-1	NA	CASRMTVNTEAFF	TGCGCCAGCAGGATGACGGTGAACACTGAAGCTTTCTTT
TRBJ2-2	NA	TRBV10-3	NA	CAISESRPRGTGELFF	TGTGCCATCAGTGAGTCGAGGCCCCGCGGGACCGGGGAGCTGTTTTTT
TRBJ2-5	NA	TRBV11-2	NA	CASSLTRETQYF	TGTGCCAGCAGCTTAACTCGGGAGACCCAGTACTTC
TRBJ1-1	NA	TRBV5-6	NA	CASSRTENTEAFF	TGTGCCAGCAGCCGGACAGAAAACACTGAAGCTTTCTTT
TRBJ2-3	TRBD2	TRBV7-9	NA	CASSLPTSGTDTQYF	TGTGCCAGCAGCTTACCGACTAGCGGTACAGATACGCAGTATTTT
TRBJ2-7	TRBD1	TRBV7-9	NA	CASSNRDRGRYEQYF	TGTGCCAGCAGCAACCGGGACAGGGGGCGTTACGAGCAGTACTTC
TRBJ2-7	NA	TRBV5-6	few	CASSSGAGYEQYF	TGTGCCAGCAGCTCCGGGGCTGGCTACGAGCAGTACTTC
TRBJ2-2	NA	TRBV5-4	NA	CASRPGSLNTGELFF	TGTGCCAGCAGGCCCGGGTCATTGAACACCGGGGAGCTGTTTTTT
TRBJ1-6	NA	TRBV21-1	few	CASPGRISPLHF	TGTGCCAGCCCCGGACGGATTTCACCCCTCCACTTT
TRBJ2-1	NA	TRBV9	NA	CASSAFFRERSYNEQFF	TGTGCCAGCAGCGCCTTTTTTAGGGAGAGGTCCTACAATGAGCAGTTCTTC
TRBJ2-7	TRBD1	TRBV29-1	NA	CSVEDGGQGAYEQYF	TGCAGCGTTGAAGACGGGGGACAGGGGGCTTACGAGCAGTACTTC
TRBJ2-3	NA	TRBV5-1	NA	CASSFSPRARMDTQYF	TGCGCCAGCAGCTTCTCCCCACGGGCGCGGATGGATACGCAGTATTTT
TRBJ2-7	TRBD1	TRBV6-5	NA	CASSYRQGRYEQYF	TGTGCCAGCAGTTACAGACAGGGTCGGTACGAGCAGTACTTC
TRBJ1-6	NA	TRBV7-8	NA	CASSPPGDRSPLHF	TGTGCCAGCAGCCCTCCAGGGGACCGTTCACCCCTCCACTTT
TRBJ1-1	TRBD1	TRBV28	NA	CASTRQGWNSGNTEAFF	TGTGCCAGCACGCGACAGGGATGGAATTCGGGGAACACTGAAGCTTTCTTT
TRBJ2-1	TRBD2	TRBV5-6	NA	CASSPRASGRARNEQFF	TGTGCCAGCAGCCCGAGGGCTAGCGGGAGGGCCAGGAATGAGCAGTTCTTC
TRBJ1-1	TRBD1	TRBV7-8	NA	CASSLPGQGQAFF	TGTGCCAGCAGTTTACCCGGACAGGGACAAGCTTTCTTT
TRBJ1-6	NA	TRBV11-2	NA	CASSRLTGMNSPLHF	TGTGCCAGCAGCCGACTGACAGGAATGAATTCACCCCTCCACTTT
TRBJ2-5	TRBD2	TRBV28	NA	CASSPPRGLQRGKETQYF	TGTGCCAGCAGTCCCCCTCGAGGCCTCCAGCGGGGGAAAGAGACCCAGTACTTC
TRBJ1-2	NA	TRBV7-6	NA	CASSLVGVGYTF	TGTGCCAGCAGCTTAGTAGGGGTTGGCTACACCTTC
TRBJ2-7	TRBD2	TRBV4-3	NA	CASSQDGGVLDHEQYF	TGCGCCAGCAGCCAAGATGGGGGGGTTCTGGACCACGAGCAGTACTTC
TRBJ2-3	TRBD2	TRBV11-1	NA	CASSLPSGWLETDTQYF	TGTGCCAGCAGCTTACCTAGCGGTTGGCTGGAAACAGATACGCAGTATTTT
TRBJ2-7	NA	TRBV27	once	CASSFGGGRTYEQYF	TGTGCCAGCAGTTTTGGGGGAGGACGGACCTACGAGCAGTACTTC
TRBJ2-3	NA	TRBV6-4	NA	CASSETALTPTQYF	TGTGCCAGCAGTGAGACAGCCTTAACGCCTACGCAGTATTTT
TRBJ2-1	TRBD1	TRBV10-2	NA	CASGTGGRYNEQFF	TGCGCCAGCGGGACAGGGGGTAGATACAATGAGCAGTTCTTC
TRBJ1-2	NA	TRBV4-1	NA	CASSQDPVDYGYTF	TGCGCCAGCAGCCAAGATCCAGTTGACTATGGCTACACCTTC
TRBJ2-7	NA	TRBV7-9	NA	CASSAPDRTSYEQYF	TGTGCCAGCAGCGCGCCTGACAGGACTTCCTACGAGCAGTACTTC
TRBJ2-7	NA	TRBV6-5	NA	CASSYSPSVTYEQYF	TGTGCCAGCAGTTACTCGCCTAGCGTAACCTACGAGCAGTACTTC
TRBJ2-1	NA	TRBV9	medium-sized	CASSSRLGGVGQFF	TGTGCCAGCAGCTCCAGACTAGGAGGGGTGGGTCAGTTCTTC
TRBJ1-2	NA	TRBV27	NA	CASSSPDSPLGGYTF	TGTGCCAGCAGTTCCCCGGATTCCCCATTGGGTGGCTACACCTTC
TRBJ2-7	TRBD2	TRBV19	NA	CASSPTSVVGIYEQYF	TGTGCCAGTAGTCCGACTAGCGTGGTTGGGATTTACGAGCAGTACTTC
TRBJ1-1	NA	TRBV27	once	CASSLFLGGRLSNTEAFF	TGTGCCAGCAGTTTATTTTTAGGTGGCAGGCTCTCGAACACTGAAGCTTTCTTT
TRBJ1-1	NA	TRBV7-6	NA	CASSLSLGRNTEAFF	TGTGCCAGCAGCTTAAGTCTGGGGAGAAACACTGAAGCTTTCTTT
TRBJ2-7	TRBD2	TRBV10-3	NA	CAINGLAGSGEQYF	TGTGCCATAAACGGACTAGCGGGATCAGGAGAGCAGTACTTC
TRBJ2-3	NA	TRBV7-8	NA	CASSSHELVSDTQYF	TGTGCCAGCAGCTCCCACGAACTAGTTTCAGATACGCAGTATTTT
TRBJ1-1	NA	TRBV7-3	NA	CASSPDSYNTEAFF	TGTGCCAGCAGCCCCGACAGTTACAACACTGAAGCTTTCTTT
TRBJ2-3	TRBD2	TRBV9	many	CASSVVASGMSDTQYF	TGTGCCAGCAGCGTAGTGGCTAGCGGGATGTCAGATACGCAGTATTTT
TRBJ1-2	NA	TRBV4-1	NA	CASSQEAEGDILFYGYTF	TGCGCCAGCAGCCAAGAAGCGGAAGGGGATATCTTATTCTATGGCTACACCTTC
TRBJ2-7	NA	TRBV5-1	NA	CASSLYGGYEQYF	TGCGCCAGCAGCTTGTACGGCGGCTACGAGCAGTACTTC
TRBJ2-2	NA	TRBV25-1	NA	CASSESEGPGELFF	TGTGCCAGCAGTGAATCAGAGGGACCCGGGGAGCTGTTTTTT
TRBJ2-7	NA	TRBV5-6	NA	CASSLGRGGYEQYF	TGTGCCAGCAGCTTGGGACGGGGAGGCTACGAGCAGTACTTC
TRBJ1-6	TRBD1	TRBV6-1	NA	CASSEIGGANSPLHF	TGTGCCAGCAGTGAAATAGGGGGCGCGAATTCACCCCTCCACTTT
TRBJ1-1	NA	TRBV6-5	NA	CASCSLPRRTEAFF	TGTGCCAGCTGTTCGCTCCCCAGGCGAACTGAAGCTTTCTTT
TRBJ2-7	TRBD1	TRBV27	once	CASSFSQGTRSYEQYF	TGTGCCAGCAGTTTCTCACAGGGGACCCGATCCTACGAGCAGTACTTC
TRBJ1-1	TRBD1	TRBV4-1	NA	CASSQGQGVTEAFF	TGCGCCAGCAGCCAAGGACAGGGGGTAACTGAAGCTTTCTTT
TRBJ2-1	NA	TRBV25-1	NA	CASSLTGNGNEQFF	TGTGCCAGCAGCCTTACAGGGAATGGCAATGAGCAGTTCTTC
TRBJ1-3	TRBD1	TRBV25-1	NA	CASSPTTGGYGNTIYF	TGTGCCAGCAGCCCCACGACAGGGGGATATGGAAACACCATATATTTT
TRBJ2-2	NA	TRBV27	NA	CASRDYTGELFF	TGTGCCAGCAGGGATTACACCGGGGAGCTGTTTTTT
TRBJ1-1	NA	TRBV13	NA	CASSPLRENTEAFF	TGTGCCAGCAGCCCGCTAAGAGAGAACACTGAAGCTTTCTTT
TRBJ1-2	TRBD1	TRBV11-2	NA	CASSFAPGQGHYGYTF	TGTGCCAGCAGCTTTGCTCCGGGACAGGGCCACTATGGCTACACCTTC